This passage covers 21 T cell receptor beta chains from one sample sequenced in a study of T cell responses to AZD1222 COVID-19 vaccine (dated by TCRdb to the early 2020s). Libraries were prepared through the immunoSEQ multiplex PCR assay. In its TCRdb copy, this immuneACCESS table keeps in-frame sequences only and misses some clones. Where compared with another copy, unresolved V genes explain less than half of these, and the others have no known cause. This sample has some 120,000 clones in its table, and around 83% of those were observed once. Over 25% of the sample goes to the ten largest clones. The sample's time point label is to be understood as: about 28 days (+/-7) after the second vaccine dose. The input for sequencing was peripheral blood, taken 28 days after the second AZD1222 dose. The receptors were gathered from an adult who received the AZD1222 COVID-19 vaccine.

V is TRBV6-5 and J is TRBJ2-7; TRBD2 is a possible D gene (6 bases). This CDR3 is 14 amino acids long. V was cut by 0 bases and J by 6 bases, with 12 bases left in between. The germline gives CDR1 MNHEY, CDR2 SVGAGI. Written as DNA, the CDR3 is TGTGCCAGCAGTTACTCGGAGGGACCTCGCGAGCAGTACTTC. Its translation is CASSYSEGPREQYF.

The chain has TRBV28 and TRBJ2-7, with 7 nucleotides matching TRBD1. With V trimmed by 5 bases and J by 1 base, 2 bases remained unmatched. CDR1 and CDR2 from the germline V gene are MDHEN and SYDVKM. This CDR3 contains 13 residues. The CDR3 protein is CASSTGASYEQYF. The CDR3 bases are TGTGCCAGCAGTACAGGGGCTTCCTACGAGCAGTACTTC.

The CDR3 DNA reads as TGTGCCAGCAGTGAAGGTGGCGGGCGAACAAACTATGGCTACACCTTC. Amino acid sequence: CASSEGGGRTNYGYTF. The V call is TRBV2, the J call TRBJ1-2, with D unresolved. Germline V gene lookup returns CDR1 SNHLY and CDR2 FYNNEI. The CDR3 runs to 16 residues. V gave up 1 base and J gave up 2 bases, with 14 bases separating them.

This clone was recorded only once. The chain is built from TRBV5-1 and TRBJ2-3; either TRBD1 or TRBD2 may fit D (5 bases each). In germline, CDR1 is SGHRS, CDR2 YFSETQ. The CDR3 sequence is 19 residues long. V was cut by 4 bases and J by 0 bases, with 24 bases left in between. This chain's CDR3 is CASSKGHGASMRSTDTQYF. CDR3 sequence (DNA): TGCGCCAGCAGCAAAGGTCACGGGGCGTCTATGAGAAGCACAGATACGCAGTATTTT.

Worth noting for this clone: Additional DNA sequences in this sample encode the identical CDR3. J is TRBJ2-6 and V is TRBV6-5; D unclear. Trimming removed 5 bases from V and 0 bases from J, with 5 bases in between. Germline V gives CDR1 MNHEY, CDR2 SVGAGI. This CDR3 is built from 14 residues. CDR3: CASSPSSGANVLTF. DNA for the CDR3: TGTGCCAGCAGTCCGTCCTCTGGGGCCAACGTCCTGACTTTC.

The J gene is TRBJ1-6, the V gene TRBV5-6; tentative D call: TRBD1 (5 bases). The germline V and J ends were trimmed by 2 bases and 10 bases, with 16 bases remaining between them. Germline assignment: CDR1 SGHDT and CDR2 YYEEEE. The CDR3 sequence is 15 residues long. CDR3 amino acids: CASSFRTQVYSPLHF. CDR3 bases: TGTGCCAGCAGCTTCCGGACACAGGTGTACTCACCCCTCCACTTT.

This clone was seen only a few times. The chain combines TRBV6-5 with TRBJ1-2; 8 nucleotides agree with TRBD1. The germline CDR1 and CDR2 sequences are MNHEY and SVGAGI. The CDR3 loop spans 13 amino acids. Germline trimming cut 6 bases from V and 8 bases from J; bases unmatched to any gene: 8. Here the CDR3 reads CASSNRGLWGYTF. DNA for the CDR3: TGTGCCAGCAGCAACAGGGGGTTGTGGGGCTACACCTTC.

V usage is TRBV16 and J usage is TRBJ1-1, with TRBD1 matching 7 bases. Germline-derived CDR1 and CDR2 are KGHSY and FQNENV. J was trimmed by 1 base and V by 4 bases; bases with no gene match: 0. The CDR3 contains 13 residues. The CDR3 nucleotides are TGTGCCAGCAGCCGGGACAGGAACACTGAAGCTTTCTTT. It encodes CASSRDRNTEAFF. Full variable domain (missing parts from reference TRBV16 and TRBJ1-1): GEEVAQTPKHLVRGEGQKAKLYCAPIKGHSYVFWYQQVLKNEFKFLISFQNENVFDETGMPKERFSAKCLPNSPCSLEIQATKLEDSAVYFCASSRDRNTEAFFGQGTRLTVV.

This rearrangement joins TRBV7-9 to TRBJ1-4; TRBD1 matches 7 bases. The J segment lost 7 bases and the V segment lost 4 bases, leaving 9 bases of the junction unmatched. The germline CDR1 and CDR2 sequences are SEHNR and FQNEAQ (reference sequence). There are 15 residues in the CDR3. Here the CDR3 DNA reads TGTGCCAGCAGCTCGGACAGGCTCGGTGGTGAAAAACTGTTTTTT. Protein product: CASSSDRLGGEKLFF.

This sequence joins TRBV5-1 and TRBJ1-2; unclear D gene. CDR1 SGHRS and CDR2 YFSETQ come from the germline V gene. Deletions cut 0 bases from V and 0 bases from J, with 9 bases between. The length of the CDR3 is 15 residues. The CDR3 protein is CASSLGDGTNYGYTF. CDR3 sequence (DNA): TGCGCCAGCAGCTTGGGTGACGGAACTAACTATGGCTACACCTTC. Complete variable domain (other parts from reference TRBV5-1 and TRBJ1-2): KAGVTQTPRYLIKTRGQQVTLSCSPISGHRSVSWYQQTPGQGLQFLFEYFSETQRNKGNFPGRFSGRQFSNSRSEMNVSTLELGDSALYLCASSLGDGTNYGYTFGSGTRLTVV.

The chain recombines TRBV19 with TRBJ1-2, with D hard to call. Germline V gives CDR1 LNHDA, CDR2 SQIVND (reference sequence). The CDR3 runs to 14 residues. V was pared by 4 bases and J by 4 bases, with 13 bases between. The CDR3 DNA reads as TGTGCCAGTAGTACACGGACGGGCTTCTATGGCTACACCTTC. This translates into CASSTRTGFYGYTF.

The chain carries TRBV28 and TRBJ2-7, with 13 bases that match TRBD2. V was pared by 4 bases and J by 5 bases, with 8 bases of the junction left unmatched. This CDR3 comprises 16 residues. Germline CDR1 reads MDHEN; CDR2 reads SYDVKM. CDR3 DNA: TGTGCCAGCAGTTCCACTAGCGGGGGGGCTCTTCACGAGCAGTACTTC. It codes for CASSSTSGGALHEQYF. Full variable domain (outside the CDR3, taken from reference TRBV28 and TRBJ2-7): DVKVTQSSRYLVKRTGEKVFLECVQDMDHENMFWYRQDPGLGLRLIYFSYDVKMKEKGDIPEGYSVSREKKERFSLILESASTNQTSMYLCASSSTSGGALHEQYFGPGTRLTVT.

The chain employs TRBV6-5 and TRBJ1-2; a possible D gene is TRBD1 (5 bases). The CDR3 consists of 12 residues. CDR1 MNHEY and CDR2 SVGAGI come from the germline V gene. The V end was cut by 6 bases, the J end by 7 bases, with 12 bases between. The CDR3 bases are TGTGCCAGCAGCCAGACTGACAGTGGCTACACCTTC. This translates into CASSQTDSGYTF.

This clone appeared once. The chain has TRBV6-5 and TRBJ2-3, with D unclear. CDR1 is MNHEY and CDR2 is SVGAGI in the germline V gene. V was clipped by 1 base and J by 1 base, with 6 bases between them. The CDR3 is 14 amino acids. CDR3 DNA: TGTGCCAGCAGTTACTACCAGGGCACAGATACGCAGTATTTT. Protein: CASSYYQGTDTQYF.

This chain uses TRBV21-1 with TRBJ2-1; TRBD2 was called by the table and not checked on the DNA. TRBV21-1 is given as a pseudogene. This CDR3 has 14 residues. CDR3 nucleotides: TGTGCCCACTTGTCCCCGAGCTCCTACAATGAGCAGTTCTTC. Translating gives CAHLSPSSYNEQFF.

This chain links TRBV6-2 or TRBV6-3 with TRBJ1-5; D perhaps matches TRBD1 (6 bases). V dropped 5 bases and J dropped 4 bases, with 15 bases sitting between them. The V gene's germline CDR1 is MNHEY and CDR2 SVGEGT. This CDR3 has 15 residues. Here the CDR3 DNA reads TGTGCCAGCAGTAATCCAACAGGGCCTAATCAGCCCCAGCATTTT. Protein: CASSNPTGPNQPQHF.

This clone came up once. In DNA form, the CDR3 reads TGTGCCAGCAGCAATAACCTGTTCTCACCTGGCACAGATACGCAGTATTTT. Its translation is CASSNNLFSPGTDTQYF. The V and J genes are TRBV6-2 or TRBV6-3 and TRBJ2-3; D remains unclear. The CDR3 extends over 17 amino acids. V lost 6 bases, J lost 1 base, and 20 bases lay in between. Germline V gives CDR1 MNHEY, CDR2 SVGEGT.

This chain uses TRBV5-8 with TRBJ1-2, with a weak D call TRBD1 (6 bases). Between the trimmed V and J ends, which lost 4 bases and 0 bases, there was a span of 10 bases. This CDR3 has 14 amino acids. Germline-derived CDR1 and CDR2 are SGHTS and YDEGEE. The DNA for the CDR3 is TGTGCCAGCAGCCTGGGGGCGTCTAACTATGGCTACACCTTC. This encodes CASSLGASNYGYTF. The full variable domain, with the rest looked up from reference TRBV5-8 and TRBJ1-2, is EAGVTQSPTHLIKTRGQQATLRCSPISGHTSVYWYQQALGLGLQFLLWYDEGEERNRGNFPPRFSGRQFPNYSSELNVNALELEDSALYLCASSLGASNYGYTFGSGTRLTVV.

V and J are TRBV7-2 and TRBJ2-7, with D perhaps being TRBD1 or TRBD2 (7 bases each). This CDR3 is built from 15 residues. Trimming pared 5 bases from V and 5 bases from J, leaving 19 bases between. Germline V gives CDR1 SGHTA, CDR2 FQGNSA. CDR3 sequence: CASSDPSRGGHEQYF. The CDR3 DNA reads TGTGCCAGCAGCGACCCCTCCAGGGGGGGGCACGAGCAGTACTTC.

The gene calls are TRBV7-2 and TRBJ2-5, with TRBD2 matching over 8 bases. V lost 1 base to trimming and J lost 8 bases; unmatched junction nucleotides: 9. This CDR3 is built from 15 residues. The V gene's germline CDR1 is SGHTA and CDR2 FQGNSA. The CDR3 loop is CASSLVSGGRVTQYF. In DNA, the CDR3 is TGTGCCAGCAGCTTAGTAAGCGGGGGCCGAGTAACCCAGTACTTC.

The genes are TRBV18 and TRBJ1-1, with a possible D match to TRBD1 (5 bases). Germline CDR1 and CDR2: KGHSH and LQKENI. The V and J ends lost 2 bases and 1 base respectively, with 11 bases between them. The CDR3 spans 15 residues. CDR3 protein: CASSPGLGGNTEAFF. CDR3 sequence (DNA): TGTGCCAGCTCACCAGGGCTGGGGGGGAACACTGAAGCTTTCTTT.